This T cell receptor beta chain was observed in a study of identical twins' blood T cells. Sample barcodes were added at both library ends during cDNA synthesis. TCRdb passed the 5' RACE reads through MiXCR, listing each CDR3 protein once. This table holds 350,000 to 450,000 distinct CDR3 sequences, about 28% found once. This clonotype has only a few counts. Its matching antigen is unknown. With V trimmed by 0 bases and J by 1 base, 4 bases remained unmatched. The germline gives CDR1 SGDLS, CDR2 YYNGEE. The CDR3 loop spans 15 amino acids. Findings and caveats of the study: Top TCRbeta clonotypes were shared more with twin than unrelated donors.

The TCR was taken from a woman aged 18-50 years in good health. The chain links TRBV9 to TRBJ2-7; TRBD1 agrees at 7 bases. Sequenced sample: PBMCs. The CDR3 region has the DNA TGTGCCAGCAGCGTAGGGGCAGGGGGTTCCTACGAGCAGTACTTC. It is translated as CASSVGAGGSYEQYF. Variable domain in full (rest from reference TRBV9 and TRBJ2-7): DSGVTQTPKHLITATGQRVTLRCSPRSGDLSVYWYQQSLDQGLQFLIQYYNGEERAKGNILERFSAQQFPDLHSELNLSSLELGDSALYFCASSVGAGGSYEQYFGPGTRLTVT.